The 15 T cell receptor beta chains below were found in one sample sequenced in a study of blood T cell repertoires in COVID-19. Method: immunoSEQ multiplex PCR; TCRdb's copy keeps in-frame clones and lacks some. The table has about 210,000 clones, approximately 91% seen once. The sample comprised peripheral blood. These receptor sequences come from a middle-aged woman with acute or convalescent COVID-19.

The chain carries TRBV7-9 and TRBJ1-1; 7 positions match TRBD1. This CDR3 has 14 residues. Germline loops: CDR1 SEHNR, CDR2 FQNEAQ (reference sequence). V lost 2 bases and J lost 4; bases outside the gene matches: 4. CDR3 sequence reads: CASSLQGEVTEAFF. CDR3 coding DNA: TGTGCCAGCAGCTTACAGGGGGAGGTCACTGAAGCTTTCTTT.

The V and J genes are TRBV7-9 and TRBJ1-1; perhaps TRBD1 as D (6 bases). Germline V gene sequence: CDR1 SEHNR, CDR2 FQNEAQ (reference sequence). This CDR3 is built from 11 residues. Deletions cut 4 bases from V and 11 bases from J, with 11 bases between. Written as DNA, the CDR3 is TGTGCCAGCAGCTCCAGGGGCGAGGCTTTCTTT. It is translated as CASSSRGEAFF.

The gene calls are TRBV14 and TRBJ1-4, with 7 bases matching TRBD1. V lost 4 bases, J lost 7 bases, and 6 bases stayed unmatched. The CDR3 totals 14 residues. Germline assignment: CDR1 SGHDN and CDR2 FVKESK. This CDR3 is CASSPGQPGEKLFF. CDR3 nucleotide sequence: TGTGCCAGCAGCCCGGGACAGCCAGGTGAAAAACTGTTTTTT.

V is TRBV5-1 and J is TRBJ1-2, with TRBD1 identical over 10 bases. The CDR3 runs 19 residues. Unmatched junction bases numbered 13, after V lost 2 bases and J lost 0 bases. CDR1 and CDR2 (germline): SGHRS, YFSETQ. CDR3 DNA sequence: TGCGCCAGCAGCTTCTCCCCCAGGACAGGGGGGGGAGCTAACTATGGCTACACCTTC. This translates into CASSFSPRTGGGANYGYTF.

V and J are TRBV11-2 and TRBJ2-7; 8 bases agree with TRBD1. This CDR3 comprises 15 residues. V trimming: 4 bases; J trimming: 0 bases; junction bases outside the gene matches: 5. The germline CDR1 and CDR2 sequences are SGHAT and FQNNGV. The CDR3 region is CASSWTGSSSYEQYV. The DNA for the CDR3 is TGTGCCAGCAGCTGGACAGGGTCGAGCTCCTACGAGCAGTACGTC.

V and J are TRBV18 and TRBJ1-1; D is ambiguous. The germline CDR1 and CDR2 sequences are KGHSH and LQKENI. The length of the CDR3 is 16 residues. The V end lost 0 bases, the J end lost 1 base, and 12 bases lay between the germline ends. The CDR3 sequence: CASSPPAQYSNTEAFF. Here the CDR3 DNA reads TGTGCCAGCTCACCACCCGCACAATATTCGAACACTGAAGCTTTCTTT.

The V call is TRBV7-8, the J call TRBJ2-7; weak D call: TRBD2 (7 bases). The CDR3 loop spans 12 amino acids. Germline V lookup: CDR1 SGHVS, CDR2 FQNEAQ. V was pared by 2 bases and J by 10 bases, with 12 bases between. The CDR3 sequence is CASSLRGAGQYV. The CDR3 DNA is TGTGCCAGCAGCTTACGGGGGGCTGGCCAGTACGTC.

The chain carries TRBV7-7 and TRBJ2-5; 10 bases agree with TRBD2. V lost 0 bases and J lost 11; bases outside the gene matches: 6. CDR3 length: 14 amino acids. Germline V gene data show CDR1 as SSHAT and CDR2 as FNYEAQ (reference sequence). The CDR3 DNA reads as TGTGCCAGCAGCTTAGCCCCTAGCGGGGGCCGACAGTACTTC. Protein product: CASSLAPSGGRQYF.

The chain joins TRBV2 to TRBJ1-2, with D maybe TRBD1 (6 bases). Germline lookup yields CDR1 SNHLY and CDR2 FYNNEI. This CDR3 comprises 12 residues. The V end was cut by 2 bases, the J end by 7 bases, with 8 bases between. Here the CDR3 DNA reads TGTGCCAGCAGTGAACAGGGGATTGGCTACACCTTC. Translating it yields CASSEQGIGYTF.

J is TRBJ2-1 and V is TRBV9; D remains unclear. Germline lookup yields CDR1 SGDLS and CDR2 YYNGEE. This CDR3 region has 12 residues. V gave up 0 bases and J gave up 8 bases, with 6 bases separating them. The CDR3 spells CASSVAIDEQFF. The CDR3 DNA sequence: TGTGCCAGCAGCGTAGCTATCGATGAGCAGTTCTTC.

The J gene is TRBJ2-7, the V gene TRBV11-1; 8 bases match TRBD1. From germline, CDR1 is SGHAT and CDR2 FQDESV (reference sequence). This CDR3 has 15 residues. The J segment lost 3 bases and the V segment lost 3 bases, leaving 7 bases of the junction unmatched. DNA of the CDR3: TGTGCCAGCAGCTTGAATTGGGACAGGAACTACGAGCAGTACGTC. Amino acids: CASSLNWDRNYEQYV.

The rearrangement links TRBV5-1 to TRBJ2-3; TRBD1 matches 8 bases. J lost 5 bases, V lost 0 bases, and 8 bases had no gene match. This CDR3 is built from 16 residues. Germline V gives CDR1 SGHRS, CDR2 YFSETQ. The CDR3 is CASSLAWQGAGDTQYF. The CDR3 nucleotides are TGCGCCAGCAGCTTGGCCTGGCAGGGGGCAGGAGATACGCAGTATTTT.

The chain recombines TRBV24-1 with TRBJ2-2; perhaps TRBD2 as D (7 bases). CDR3 length equals 15 residues. Trimming pared 9 bases from V and 2 bases from J, leaving 15 bases between. Germline loops: CDR1 KGHDR, CDR2 SFDVKD. This CDR3 is CATDLGGPNTGELFF. The CDR3 DNA reads TGTGCCACCGACCTCGGGGGGCCCAACACCGGGGAGCTGTTTTTT.

The CDR3 coding sequence is TGCGCCAGCAGCAAACGGGCGGGGATCGACGGGGAGCTGTTTTTT. Translated, it gives CASSKRAGIDGELFF. This chain uses TRBV4-1 with TRBJ2-2; tentatively, D is TRBD2 (6 bases). The CDR3 length is 15 residues. Trimming took 5 bases from V and 7 from J, leaving 17 bases between them. Germline CDR1 is MGHRA and CDR2 is YSYEKL.

The chain links TRBV10-2 to TRBJ2-2, with D possibly being TRBD2 (5 bases). The CDR3 contains 15 residues. The germline V gene has CDR1 WSHSY and CDR2 SAAADI. V lost 2 bases and J 0 bases, leaving 7 bases between the germline ends. In DNA, the CDR3 is TGCGCCAGCAGTGAGGAGGGTCCGAACACCGGGGAGCTGTTTTTT. Protein sequence: CASSEEGPNTGELFF.